These 7 T cell receptor beta chains were all obtained from the same sample, sequenced in a study of T cells after somatic rescue of genetic block (dated by TCRdb to about 2020). The library was made by the immunoSEQ multiplex PCR assay. The source is immuneACCESS, and TCRdb retained only in-frame sequences with V and J called. Part of the clones is not carried over; for the studies checked, unresolved V genes explain less than half of this, and the remainder is unexplained. Within this sample are around 50,000 clones, with around 96% of them counted one time only. The ten largest clones represent roughly 0.077% of the sample. The material sequenced was peripheral blood mononuclear cells (PBMCs). The receptors come from a child less than two years old.

This clone was picked up one time. The chain joins TRBV20-1 to TRBJ1-2; 7 bases agree with TRBD1. CDR1 is DFQATT and CDR2 is SNEGSKA in the germline V gene (reference sequence). The V segment lost 6 bases and the J segment 8 bases; nucleotides outside the gene matches: 0. CDR3 length equals 9 residues. The CDR3 DNA follows: TGCAGTGCAGGGGGCGGCTACACCTTC. Translation: CSAGGGYTF.

V gene TRBV7-2 combines with J gene TRBJ2-7, with D perhaps TRBD2 (5 bases). With 3 bases removed from V and 1 base from J, the gap between germline ends came to 7 bases. This CDR3 region has 13 residues. Germline-derived CDR1 and CDR2 are SGHTA and FQGNSA. The CDR3 loop is CASSFGKSYEQYF. The CDR3 DNA is TGTGCCAGCAGCTTCGGGAAGTCCTACGAGCAGTACTTC.

This chain uses TRBV28 with TRBJ1-5; a possible D gene is TRBD1 (6 bases). V lost 5 bases to trimming and J lost 1 base, with 9 bases between them. The CDR3 has 14 amino acids. The germline V gene encodes CDR1 MDHEN and CDR2 SYDVKM. In DNA, the CDR3 is TGTGCCAGCAGTCCCGGACAGAGCAATCAGCCCCAGCATTTT. Translating gives CASSPGQSNQPQHF.

The V and J genes are TRBV19 and TRBJ2-2, with D uncertain. Trimming stripped 4 bases from V and 4 bases from J, with 7 bases between. This CDR3 has 13 amino acids. Germline CDR1 reads LNHDA; CDR2 reads SQIVND (reference sequence). The CDR3 here is CASSRISTGELFF. CDR3 in DNA: TGTGCCAGTAGTAGGATCTCCACCGGGGAGCTGTTTTTT.

The genes are TRBV5-1 and TRBJ2-7; TRBD2 matches at 7 bases. Germline V gives CDR1 SGHRS, CDR2 YFSETQ. With 0 bases clipped from V and 0 bases from J, the junction kept 6 bases outside the gene matches. This CDR3 region has 16 residues. This CDR3 is CASSLGGTTSSYEQYF. CDR3 coding DNA: TGCGCCAGCAGCTTGGGGGGGACTACCAGCTCCTACGAGCAGTACTTC.

This clone is a singleton in its sample. This CDR3 is CASSRRINTGELFF. In DNA, the CDR3 is TGCGCCAGCAGCCGAAGGATTAACACCGGGGAGCTGTTTTTT. The V and J genes are TRBV4-3 and TRBJ2-2; D call uncertain. V was trimmed by 4 bases and J by 2 bases, leaving 8 bases between them. This CDR3 contains 14 residues. The germline V gene has CDR1 LGHNA and CDR2 YSLEER.

This clone was counted a single time. V gene TRBV9 combines with J gene TRBJ2-7; D might be TRBD1 (6 bases). Germline CDR1 SGDLS, CDR2 YYNGEE. This CDR3 has 14 amino acids. Deletions cut 3 bases from V and 6 bases from J, with 16 bases between. CDR3 sequence (DNA): TGTGCCAGCAGCGCGATGGGGGCTAGCCCCGAGCAGTACTTC. Protein product: CASSAMGASPEQYF. The variable domain in full, completed from reference TRBV9 and TRBJ2-7, reads DSGVTQTPKHLITATGQRVTLRCSPRSGDLSVYWYQQSLDQGLQFLIQYYNGEERAKGNILERFSAQQFPDLHSELNLSSLELGDSALYFCASSAMGASPEQYFGPGTRLTVT.